The rows below give T cell receptor beta chains drawn from one sample of a study of beta chain features in type 1 diabetes. The assay was immunoSEQ multiplex PCR, and TCRdb's table has in-frame clones only and misses some. There are fewer than 250,000 clones in the sample; 68% occur only once, and around 0.057% lies in the top ten. The sequenced material came from naive CD4+ T cells from blood. The receptors stem from a young man in good health. Each CDR3 is given with its conserved first and last residue. The D gene is left open where the match is weak.

V gene: TRBV9
J gene: TRBJ2-6
D gene: -
CDR3 protein: CASRYSGANVLTF

V gene: TRBV30
J gene: TRBJ2-2
D gene: -
CDR3 protein: CARTAVNTGELFF

V gene: TRBV29-1
J gene: TRBJ2-3
D gene: -
CDR3 protein: CSHTGIFRSTDTQYF

V gene: TRBV30
J gene: TRBJ2-1
D gene: TRBD2
CDR3 protein: CAWSVTSGSYNEQFF

V gene: TRBV7-9
J gene: TRBJ2-4
D gene: TRBD2
CDR3 protein: CASSYLSGDLAKNIQYF

V gene: TRBV25-1
J gene: TRBJ2-3
D gene: TRBD1
CDR3 protein: CASRRQGATDTQYF

V gene: TRBV4-2
J gene: TRBJ2-2
D gene: TRBD2
CDR3 protein: CASSQDEPGTSPGELFF

V gene: TRBV2
J gene: TRBJ2-2
D gene: TRBD1
CDR3 protein: CASRTDRMSTGELFF

V gene: TRBV7-9
J gene: TRBJ2-7
D gene: -
CDR3 protein: CASSSTEAYEQYF

V gene: TRBV29-1
J gene: TRBJ2-5
D gene: TRBD2
CDR3 protein: CSASGGPETQYF

V gene: TRBV4-3
J gene: TRBJ2-7
D gene: -
CDR3 protein: CASSQDLGRYEQYF

V gene: TRBV29-1
J gene: TRBJ2-5
D gene: TRBD2
CDR3 protein: CSVVSGEETQYF

V gene: TRBV29-1
J gene: TRBJ1-1
D gene: -
CDR3 protein: CSVENLREAEAFF

V gene: TRBV30
J gene: TRBJ2-3
D gene: -
CDR3 protein: CAWKGYEDADTQYF

V gene: TRBV30
J gene: TRBJ2-5
D gene: -
CDR3 protein: CAWSAEETQYF

V gene: TRBV4-3
J gene: TRBJ2-6
D gene: TRBD1
CDR3 protein: CASSQVTGANFGANVLTF

V gene: TRBV9
J gene: TRBJ2-2
D gene: -
CDR3 protein: CASSPVSGELFF

V gene: TRBV30
J gene: TRBJ1-6
D gene: -
CDR3 protein: CAWGKARSPLHF

V gene: TRBV30
J gene: TRBJ2-7
D gene: -
CDR3 protein: CALKVAKAYEQYF

V gene: TRBV7-9
J gene: TRBJ1-5
D gene: -
CDR3 protein: CASSQGGNQPQHF

V gene: TRBV7-2
J gene: TRBJ2-1
D gene: -
CDR3 protein: CASSLAGSRLYNEQFF

V gene: TRBV4-3
J gene: TRBJ2-1
D gene: TRBD1
CDR3 protein: CASSQQTGGAHEQFF

V gene: TRBV29-1
J gene: TRBJ2-3
D gene: -
CDR3 protein: CSVHQSTDTQYF

V gene: TRBV30
J gene: TRBJ2-2
D gene: -
CDR3 protein: CAWSFTSSRGGELFF

V gene: TRBV19
J gene: TRBJ2-1
D gene: TRBD2
CDR3 protein: CASSAPGLAVDEQFF

V gene: TRBV5-6
J gene: TRBJ2-4
D gene: -
CDR3 protein: CASHLGENIQYF

V gene: TRBV30
J gene: TRBJ2-2
D gene: -
CDR3 protein: CASDTNTGELFF

V gene: TRBV30
J gene: TRBJ1-5
D gene: TRBD1
CDR3 protein: CAWSVETGLSQPQHF

V gene: TRBV29-1
J gene: TRBJ2-7
D gene: TRBD2
CDR3 protein: CSVEGLATYEQYF

V gene: TRBV7-9
J gene: TRBJ2-2
D gene: -
CDR3 protein: CASSLDYPTGELFF

V gene: TRBV7-2
J gene: TRBJ2-3
D gene: TRBD2
CDR3 protein: CASSGLAGGSTDTQYF

V gene: TRBV6-5
J gene: TRBJ1-2
D gene: -
CDR3 protein: CASRTGAYGYTF

V gene: TRBV30
J gene: TRBJ2-5
D gene: -
CDR3 protein: CAGGQGGGYETQYF

V gene: TRBV13
J gene: TRBJ2-2
D gene: -
CDR3 protein: CASSLHIGELFF

V gene: TRBV30
J gene: TRBJ1-2
D gene: -
CDR3 protein: CAWSHRGALIYGYTF

V gene: TRBV7-2
J gene: TRBJ1-1
D gene: -
CDR3 protein: CASSLGQLNTEAFF

V gene: TRBV7-9
J gene: TRBJ2-5
D gene: TRBD2
CDR3 protein: CASSPSGAGIQETQYF

V gene: TRBV6-5
J gene: TRBJ2-3
D gene: TRBD2
CDR3 protein: CASSYGRESTDTQYF

V gene: TRBV29-1
J gene: TRBJ2-3
D gene: TRBD2
CDR3 protein: CSVESRTSGRTDTQYF

V gene: TRBV7-9
J gene: TRBJ2-5
D gene: -
CDR3 protein: CASSLALGPSQETQYF